This TCR beta chain stems from a study of T cell repertoires and HLA-DP antigens. As for the study in general: Pre-culture CD4+ samples used around 1,200 ng DNA versus around 200 ng for CD137+CD4+ sorts.

Per the germline V gene, CDR1 is MNHEY and CDR2 is SVGAGI. CDR3 length equals 16 residues. V shed 2 bases, J shed 3 bases, and the junction held 1 base outside the gene matches. A note on this clone: What it binds is not known.

Repertoires were generated with immunoSEQ multiplex PCR, while TCRdb's copy carries only in-frame clones and drops some. Among roughly 70,000 clones listed, around three quarters were seen once. Broader study findings: Against one allele, clones undetected before culture averaged about 34%; against the other, less than 65%.

The source of this sequence is a man aged 55-75 years in good health and CMV-seronegative. The sample was CD4+ T cells from PBMCs. The chain is built from TRBV6-5 and TRBJ2-3, with TRBD2 matching 14 bases. The CDR3 sequence is CASSYRTSGRTDTQYF. The CDR3 DNA reads TGTGCCAGCAGTTACCGGACTAGCGGGAGGACAGATACGCAGTATTTT.